This TCR beta chain was found in a study of shared clonotypes between healthy human individuals. Assay: immunoSEQ multiplex PCR; the TCRdb copy retains only in-frame clones and omits some. The data hold roughly 1,100,000 clones, with about 74% observed a single time. Germline V gives CDR1 GTSNPN, CDR2 SVGIG (reference sequence). V was clipped by 0 bases and J by 5 bases; unmatched bases: 5. CDR3 length: 14 residues. The chain recombines TRBV30 with TRBJ2-7, with TRBD1 identical over 9 bases. The sequencing sample was made of memory CD4+ T cells sorted from blood. Described subset: CD45RA-negative fraction. The sequence came from a man younger than 35 in good health. CDR3 sequence reads: CAWSVGTGWDEQYF. Here the CDR3 DNA reads TGTGCCTGGAGTGTAGGGACAGGGTGGGACGAGCAGTACTTC.